One TCR beta chain is described in this entry. The data were taken from a study of blood T cell repertoires in COVID-19. In the study overall: PBMCs, B-cell-depleted T cells, or T cells were the source of the cDNA or gDNA that made up the material.

The CDR3 loop spans 12 amino acids. The germline V gene has CDR1 LGHDT and CDR2 YNNKEL (reference sequence). The ends lost 3 bases at V and 8 bases at J; junction bases unmatched: 4. Generated by immunoSEQ multiplex PCR, the TCRdb table keeps only in-frame clones and is missing some. This table has under 50,000 clones, approximately 93% appearing once. The sequenced sample consisted of peripheral blood. The chain combines TRBV3-1 (or the pseudogene TRBV3-2) with TRBJ2-7; 7 bases are shared with TRBD2. This clonotype was obtained from a man aged 60-69 years with COVID-19, enrolled during active disease. DNA of the CDR3: TGTGCCAGCAGCCAGGGGGGAGGGAAGCAGTACTTC. As protein: CASSQGGGKQYF.